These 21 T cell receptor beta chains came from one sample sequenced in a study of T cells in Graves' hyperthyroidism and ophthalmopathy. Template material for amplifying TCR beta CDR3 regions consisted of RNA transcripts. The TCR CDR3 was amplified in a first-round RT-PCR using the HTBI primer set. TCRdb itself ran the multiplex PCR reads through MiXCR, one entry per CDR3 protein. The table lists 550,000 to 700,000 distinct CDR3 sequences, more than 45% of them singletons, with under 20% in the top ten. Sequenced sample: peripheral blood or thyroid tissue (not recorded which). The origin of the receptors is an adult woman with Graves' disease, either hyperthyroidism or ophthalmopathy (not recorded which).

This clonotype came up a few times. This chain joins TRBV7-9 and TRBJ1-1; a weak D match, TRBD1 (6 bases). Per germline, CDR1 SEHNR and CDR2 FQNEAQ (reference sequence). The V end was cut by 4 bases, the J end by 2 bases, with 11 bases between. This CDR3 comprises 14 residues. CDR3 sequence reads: CASSYTGLNTEAFF. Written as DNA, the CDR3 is TGTGCCAGCAGCTACACAGGGCTAAACACTGAAGCTTTCTTT.

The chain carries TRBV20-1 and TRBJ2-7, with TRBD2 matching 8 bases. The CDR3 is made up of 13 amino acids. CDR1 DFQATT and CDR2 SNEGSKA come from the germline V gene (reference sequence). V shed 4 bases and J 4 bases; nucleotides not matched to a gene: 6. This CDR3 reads CSAMWVAGYEQYF. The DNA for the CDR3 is TGCAGTGCTATGTGGGTAGCGGGGTACGAGCAGTACTTC.

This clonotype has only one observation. The CDR3 loop reads CASSLTGYKAFF. Here the CDR3 DNA reads TGTGCCAGCAGCTTGACCGGGTATAAAGCTTTCTTT. The V and J genes are TRBV7-9 and TRBJ1-1, with no clear D. Germline CDR1 and CDR2: SEHNR and FQNEAQ (reference sequence). V was pared by 3 bases and J by 9 bases, with 11 bases between. The CDR3 loop spans 12 amino acids.

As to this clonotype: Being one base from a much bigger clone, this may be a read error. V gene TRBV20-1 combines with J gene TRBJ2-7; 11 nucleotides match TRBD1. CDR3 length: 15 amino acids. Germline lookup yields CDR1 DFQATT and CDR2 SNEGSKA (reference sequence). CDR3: CNATSPGQGAYEQYF. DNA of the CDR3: TGCAATGCTACGAGCCCGGGACAGGGGGCCTACGAGCAGTACTTC.

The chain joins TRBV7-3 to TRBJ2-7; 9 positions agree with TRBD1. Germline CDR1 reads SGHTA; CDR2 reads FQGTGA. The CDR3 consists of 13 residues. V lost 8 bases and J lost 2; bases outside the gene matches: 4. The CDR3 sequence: CASSDRGAYEQYF. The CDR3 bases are TGTGCCAGCTCCGACAGGGGGGCCTACGAGCAGTACTTC.

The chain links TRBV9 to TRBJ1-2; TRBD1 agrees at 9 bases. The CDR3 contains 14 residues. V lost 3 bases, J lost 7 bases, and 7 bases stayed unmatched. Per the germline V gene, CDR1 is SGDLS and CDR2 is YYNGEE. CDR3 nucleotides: TGTGCCAGCAGCGCATGGGACAGGGAAAGTGGCTACACCTTC. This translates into CASSAWDRESGYTF.

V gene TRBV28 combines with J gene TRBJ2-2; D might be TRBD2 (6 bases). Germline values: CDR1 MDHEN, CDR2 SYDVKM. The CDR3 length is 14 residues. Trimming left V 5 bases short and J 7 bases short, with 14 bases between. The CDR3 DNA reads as TGTGCCAGCAGTGAATGGCGGGGCGGCGGGGAGCTGTTTTTT. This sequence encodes CASSEWRGGGELFF.

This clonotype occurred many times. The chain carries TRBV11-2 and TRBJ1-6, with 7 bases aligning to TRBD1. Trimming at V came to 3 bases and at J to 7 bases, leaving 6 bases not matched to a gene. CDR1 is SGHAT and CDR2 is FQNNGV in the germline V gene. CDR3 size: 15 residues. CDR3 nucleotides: TGTGCCAGCAGCTTGGTCAGGGGGGAAAATTCACCCCTCCACTTT. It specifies CASSLVRGENSPLHF.

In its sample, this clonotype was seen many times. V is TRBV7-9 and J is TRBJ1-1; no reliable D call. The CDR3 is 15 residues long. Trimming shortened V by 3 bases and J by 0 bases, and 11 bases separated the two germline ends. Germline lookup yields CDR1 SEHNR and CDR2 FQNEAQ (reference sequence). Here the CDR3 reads CASSFGQLVNTEAFF. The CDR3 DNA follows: TGTGCCAGCAGCTTTGGGCAGCTAGTGAACACTGAAGCTTTCTTT.

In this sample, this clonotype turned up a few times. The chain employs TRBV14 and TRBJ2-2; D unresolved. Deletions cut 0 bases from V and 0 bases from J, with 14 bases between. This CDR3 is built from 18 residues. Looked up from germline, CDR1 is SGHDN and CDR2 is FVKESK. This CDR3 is CASSQDYRRRANTGELFF. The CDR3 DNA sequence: TGTGCCAGCAGCCAAGATTATCGGCGGAGAGCGAACACCGGGGAGCTGTTTTTT.

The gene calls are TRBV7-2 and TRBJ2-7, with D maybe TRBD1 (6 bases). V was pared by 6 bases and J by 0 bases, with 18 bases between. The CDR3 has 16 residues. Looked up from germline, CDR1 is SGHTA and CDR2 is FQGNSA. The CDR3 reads CASSFTTGTGSYEQYF. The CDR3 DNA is TGTGCCAGCAGTTTTACCACAGGGACGGGCTCCTACGAGCAGTACTTC.

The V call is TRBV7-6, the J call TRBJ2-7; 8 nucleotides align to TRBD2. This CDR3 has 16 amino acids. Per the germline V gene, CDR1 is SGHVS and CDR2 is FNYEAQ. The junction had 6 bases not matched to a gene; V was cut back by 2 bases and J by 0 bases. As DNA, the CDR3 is TGTGCCAGCAGCTTACAGGCCAGCGGGAGCTCCTACGAGCAGTACTTC. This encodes CASSLQASGSSYEQYF.

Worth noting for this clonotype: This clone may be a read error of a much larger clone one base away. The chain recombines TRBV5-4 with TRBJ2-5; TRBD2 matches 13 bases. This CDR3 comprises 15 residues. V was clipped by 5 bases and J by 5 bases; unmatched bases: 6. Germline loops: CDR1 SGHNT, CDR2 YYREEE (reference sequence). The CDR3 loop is CASRLGLAGPETQYF. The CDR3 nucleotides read TGTGCCAGCAGACTGGGACTAGCGGGACCCGAGACCCAGTACTTC.

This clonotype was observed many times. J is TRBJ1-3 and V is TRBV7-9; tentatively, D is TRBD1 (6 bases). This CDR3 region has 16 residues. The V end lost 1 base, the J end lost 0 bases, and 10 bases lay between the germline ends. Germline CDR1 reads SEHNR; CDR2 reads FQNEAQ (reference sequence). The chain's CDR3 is CASSLGGHYSGNTIYF. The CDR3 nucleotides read TGTGCCAGCAGCTTAGGGGGGCACTACTCTGGAAACACCATATATTTT.

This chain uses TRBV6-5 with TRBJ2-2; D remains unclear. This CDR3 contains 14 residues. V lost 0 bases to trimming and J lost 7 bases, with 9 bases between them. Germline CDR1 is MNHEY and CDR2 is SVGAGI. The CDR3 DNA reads TGTGCCAGCAGTTACTCGATTACGGGCGGGGAGCTGTTTTTT. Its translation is CASSYSITGGELFF.

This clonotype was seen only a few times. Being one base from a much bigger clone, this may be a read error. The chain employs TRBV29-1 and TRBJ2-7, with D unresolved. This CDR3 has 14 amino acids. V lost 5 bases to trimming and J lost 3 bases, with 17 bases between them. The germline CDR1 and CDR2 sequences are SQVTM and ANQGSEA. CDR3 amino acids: CSVRGGDGNYEQYF. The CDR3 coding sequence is TGCAGCGTTAGAGGCGGTGACGGAAACTACGAGCAGTACTTC.

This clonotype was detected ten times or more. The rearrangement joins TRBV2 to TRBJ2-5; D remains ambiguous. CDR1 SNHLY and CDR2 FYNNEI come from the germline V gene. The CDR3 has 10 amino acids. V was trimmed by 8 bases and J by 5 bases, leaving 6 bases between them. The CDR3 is CASGRETQYF. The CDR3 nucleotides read TGTGCCAGCGGACGCGAGACCCAGTACTTC. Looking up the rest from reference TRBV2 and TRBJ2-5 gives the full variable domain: EPEVTQTPSHQVTQMGQEVILRCVPISNHLYFYWYRQILGQKVEFLVSFYNNEISEKSEIFDDQFSVERPDGSNFTLKIRSTKLEDSAMYFCASGRETQYFGPGTRLLVL.

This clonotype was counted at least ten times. The CDR3 DNA reads as TGTGCCAGCAGCCCGGGGGGAGGCAACACTGAAGCTTTCTTT. Protein product: CASSPGGGNTEAFF. The chain couples TRBV18 to TRBJ1-1; tentative D call: TRBD1 (5 bases). In germline, CDR1 is KGHSH, CDR2 LQKENI. This CDR3 has 14 residues. V was trimmed by 8 bases and J by 2 bases, leaving 15 bases between them.

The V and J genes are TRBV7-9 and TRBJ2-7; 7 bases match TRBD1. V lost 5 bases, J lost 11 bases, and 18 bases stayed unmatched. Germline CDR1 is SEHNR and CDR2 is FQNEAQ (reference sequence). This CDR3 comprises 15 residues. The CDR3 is CASSRGGTAALWEYF. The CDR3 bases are TGTGCCAGCAGCCGAGGTGGGACAGCTGCCCTCTGGGAGTACTTC.

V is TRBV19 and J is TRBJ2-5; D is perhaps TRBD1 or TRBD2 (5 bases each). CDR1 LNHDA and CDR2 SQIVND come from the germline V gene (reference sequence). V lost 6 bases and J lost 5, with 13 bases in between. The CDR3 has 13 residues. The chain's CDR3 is CASSEAWGETQYF. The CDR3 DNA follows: TGTGCCAGTAGCGAGGCCTGGGGGGAGACCCAGTACTTC.

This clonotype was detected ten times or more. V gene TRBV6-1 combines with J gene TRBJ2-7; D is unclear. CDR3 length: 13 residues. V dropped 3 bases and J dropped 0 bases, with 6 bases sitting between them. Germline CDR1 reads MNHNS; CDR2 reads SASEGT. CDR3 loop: CASSDRVSYEQYF. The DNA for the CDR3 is TGTGCCAGCAGTGATAGGGTCTCCTACGAGCAGTACTTC.